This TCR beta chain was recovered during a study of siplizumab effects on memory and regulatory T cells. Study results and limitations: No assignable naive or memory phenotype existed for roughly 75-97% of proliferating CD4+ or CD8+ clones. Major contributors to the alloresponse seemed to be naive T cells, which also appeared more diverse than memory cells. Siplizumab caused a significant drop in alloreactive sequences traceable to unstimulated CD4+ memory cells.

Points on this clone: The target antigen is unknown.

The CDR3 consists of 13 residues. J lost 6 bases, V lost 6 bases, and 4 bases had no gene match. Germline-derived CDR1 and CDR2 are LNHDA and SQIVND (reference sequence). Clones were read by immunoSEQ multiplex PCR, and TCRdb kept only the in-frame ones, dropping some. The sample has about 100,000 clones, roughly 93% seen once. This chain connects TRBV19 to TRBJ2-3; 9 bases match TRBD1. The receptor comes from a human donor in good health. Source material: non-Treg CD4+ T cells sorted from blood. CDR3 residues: CASRGDRVDTQYF. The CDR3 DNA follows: TGTGCCAGTAGGGGGGACAGGGTGGATACGCAGTATTTT.